Below are 8 T cell receptor beta chains sequenced from a single sample in a study of T cell changes during pregnancy in multiple sclerosis. Sequencing used immunoSEQ multiplex PCR; TCRdb keeps in-frame clones, though not all of them. The table shows some 40,000 clones, with approximately 90% occurring only once. Sequences were derived from CD4+ T cells from peripheral blood mononuclear cells, sampled in the third trimester of pregnancy. These receptor sequences come from a female donor in good health, enrolled as a control in a pregnancy study.

The chain links TRBV28 to TRBJ2-3, with TRBD2 matching over 7 bases. The CDR3 runs 20 residues. V lost 4 bases to trimming and J lost 5 bases; unmatched junction nucleotides: 24. Germline lookup yields CDR1 MDHEN and CDR2 SYDVKM. The CDR3 loop is CASSSALDPLTGGSGDTQYF. In DNA, the CDR3 is TGTGCCAGCAGTTCCGCCCTTGACCCCCTTACGGGAGGTTCTGGAGATACGCAGTATTTT. Filled out from reference TRBV28 and TRBJ2-3, the complete variable domain reads DVKVTQSSRYLVKRTGEKVFLECVQDMDHENMFWYRQDPGLGLRLIYFSYDVKMKEKGDIPEGYSVSREKKERFSLILESASTNQTSMYLCASSSALDPLTGGSGDTQYFGPGTRLTVL.

The chain recombines TRBV7-2 with TRBJ2-3, with D possibly being TRBD2 (6 bases). Trimming shortened V by 5 bases and J by 2 bases, and 11 bases separated the two germline ends. Germline CDR1 is SGHTA and CDR2 is FQGNSA. The CDR3 totals 14 residues. CDR3 sequence reads: CASSRDWYTDTQYF. CDR3 coding DNA: TGTGCCAGCAGCCGGGACTGGTACACAGATACGCAGTATTTT.

This chain connects TRBV7-3 to TRBJ1-1; no definite D call. The CDR3 has 13 residues. Deletions cut 2 bases from V and 3 bases from J, with 7 bases between. The germline V gene encodes CDR1 SGHTA and CDR2 FQGTGA. The CDR3, as DNA: TGTGCCAGCAGCTTACACGGAGACACTGAAGCTTTCTTT. Protein: CASSLHGDTEAFF.

The chain uses TRBV30 and TRBJ1-4, with 9 bases lining up with TRBD1. CDR3 length equals 15 residues. In germline, CDR1 is GTSNPN, CDR2 SVGIG (reference sequence). The V and J ends lost 2 bases and 11 bases, in that order; junction bases with no gene match: 12. The CDR3 bases are TGTGCCTGGAGTCGCACAGGGGGCTTTGGTTGGAAACTGTTTTTT. Translated: CAWSRTGGFGWKLFF.

The chain has TRBV9 and TRBJ2-3; D not resolved. Germline V lookup: CDR1 SGDLS, CDR2 YYNGEE. V was shortened by 3 bases and J by 3 bases, with 11 bases between the two germline ends. This CDR3 has 14 amino acids. In nucleotides, the CDR3 is TGTGCCAGCAGCGCCAGACCGACTACAGATACGCAGTATTTT. This sequence encodes CASSARPTTDTQYF.

The rearrangement uses TRBV27 and TRBJ2-7, with 7 bases that match TRBD1. The trim removed 4 bases at V and 4 bases at J, leaving 7 bases unmatched. The CDR3 covers 14 residues. Germline V gives CDR1 MNHEY, CDR2 SMNVEV (reference sequence). CDR3 protein: CASSSGQSFYEQYF. The CDR3 nucleotides read TGTGCCAGCAGTTCGGGACAGAGTTTTTACGAGCAGTACTTC.

The rearrangement uses TRBV19 and TRBJ1-2; D gene unclear. Trimming took 0 bases from V and 2 from J, leaving 7 bases between them. The CDR3 spans 14 residues. Germline loops: CDR1 LNHDA, CDR2 SQIVND (reference sequence). The CDR3 sequence is CASSIDLRNYGYTF. In DNA form, the CDR3 reads TGTGCCAGTAGTATAGATCTGAGGAACTATGGCTACACCTTC.

The rearrangement uses TRBV29-1 and TRBJ2-3, with 7 positions matching TRBD2. The junction had 6 bases not matched to a gene; V was cut back by 0 bases and J by 0 bases. Germline V gene sequence: CDR1 SQVTM, CDR2 ANQGSEA. CDR3 length: 16 amino acids. The CDR3 spells CSVEDAPGGSTDTQYF. The CDR3 DNA sequence: TGCAGCGTTGAAGACGCCCCGGGAGGAAGCACAGATACGCAGTATTTT.